The 19 T cell receptor beta chains given below trace back to one sample, sequenced in a study of OX40 agonist ivuxolimab in advanced cancers. This table comes from immunoSEQ multiplex PCR, and its TCRdb copy is limited to in-frame clones, with some not included. The sample records about 10,000 clones, 77% being singletons. The sample consisted of CD4+ or CD8+ T cells sorted from blood, taken in a trial of the OX40 agonist ivuxolimab. The receptors come from an adult with an advanced solid tumor such as melanoma, head and neck, liver or kidney cancer.

The chain combines TRBV9 with TRBJ2-1; TRBD2 might be the D (6 bases). This CDR3 contains 13 residues. The V and J ends lost 4 bases and 9 bases respectively, with 14 bases between them. Germline CDR1 and CDR2: SGDLS and YYNGEE. CDR3 sequence: CASSILLGGEQFF. The CDR3 nucleotides read TGTGCCAGCAGCATTTTACTGGGGGGTGAGCAGTTCTTC.

The chain has TRBV5-1 and TRBJ2-3; D remains ambiguous. The CDR3 covers 17 residues. CDR1 and CDR2 (germline): SGHRS, YFSETQ. V dropped 6 bases and J dropped 3 bases, with 23 bases sitting between them. CDR3 in DNA: TGCGCCAGCATGATTGAACTGGTGCCTACGTCGACAGATACGCAGTATTTT. Translation gives CASMIELVPTSTDTQYF.

The rearrangement joins TRBV10-3 to TRBJ2-2; 10 bases align to TRBD2. Germline CDR1 is ENHRY and CDR2 is SYGVKD. CDR3 length: 15 amino acids. V lost 3 bases, J lost 7 bases, and 5 bases stayed unmatched. DNA for the CDR3: TGTGCCATCAGTGAAAGACTAGCGGGCCGCGGGGAGCTGTTTTTT. This encodes CAISERLAGRGELFF.

This clone was detected only a few times. This chain uses TRBV6-1 with TRBJ2-1; 8 nucleotides line up with TRBD2. The length of the CDR3 is 14 residues. Germline CDR1 MNHNS, CDR2 SASEGT. V gave up 6 bases and J gave up 0 bases; unmatched junction bases: 1. CDR3 DNA sequence: TGTGCCAGCAGAGCGGGGGCCTCCTACAATGAGCAGTTCTTC. This translates into CASRAGASYNEQFF.

The rearrangement joins TRBV4-2 to TRBJ2-1; D remains unclear. The CDR3 has 14 amino acids. Germline assignment: CDR1 LGHNA and CDR2 YNFKEQ. The V end lost 1 base, the J end lost 5 bases, and 9 bases lay between the germline ends. In DNA form, the CDR3 reads TGTGCCAGCAGCCAAGTGGGCGCCGACAATGAGCAGTTCTTC. Amino acids: CASSQVGADNEQFF.

CDR3: CASSSVTGGSYNEQFF. The DNA for the CDR3 is TGTGCCAGCAGTTCAGTGACAGGAGGCTCCTACAATGAGCAGTTCTTC. The chain carries TRBV6-5 and TRBJ2-1; D is possibly TRBD1 (6 bases). Trimming cost V 4 bases and J 0 bases, with 13 bases left between them. The CDR3 consists of 16 residues. From germline, CDR1 is MNHEY and CDR2 SVGAGI.

In the case of this clone: Other nucleotide sequences in the sample specify the same CDR3. The chain combines TRBV5-1 with TRBJ2-7, with 7 positions matching TRBD1. From germline, CDR1 is SGHRS and CDR2 YFSETQ. This CDR3 is built from 16 residues. V lost 0 bases to trimming and J lost 0 bases; unmatched junction nucleotides: 6. In nucleotides, the CDR3 is TGCGCCAGCAGCTTGGCCGGTGGGACAGTCTCCTACGAGCAGTACTTC. This gives the protein CASSLAGGTVSYEQYF.

V is TRBV27 and J is TRBJ2-7, with D unresolved. The CDR3 has 15 residues. Trimming stripped 4 bases from V and 4 bases from J, with 17 bases between. Per germline, CDR1 MNHEY and CDR2 SMNVEV (reference sequence). This chain's CDR3 is CASSSNPLALYEQYF. In nucleotides, the CDR3 is TGTGCCAGCAGTTCCAATCCCTTGGCCCTATACGAGCAGTACTTC.

The rearrangement uses TRBV5-8 and TRBJ2-7; D is unclear. Per the germline V gene, CDR1 is SGHTS and CDR2 is YDEGEE. The length of the CDR3 is 14 residues. V lost 3 bases and J 3 bases, leaving 13 bases between the germline ends. CDR3 residues: CASSSANSHYEQYF. CDR3 DNA sequence: TGTGCCAGCAGCTCGGCTAACAGCCACTACGAGCAGTACTTC.

This chain links TRBV11-2 with TRBJ2-5; a weak D match, TRBD2 (6 bases). Germline V lookup: CDR1 SGHAT, CDR2 FQNNGV. The germline V and J ends were trimmed by 7 bases and 5 bases, with 26 bases remaining between them. The CDR3 extends over 17 amino acids. CDR3 coding DNA: TGTGCCAGCACTCACGGCTTGGGGGGATCGGTGGTGGAGACCCAGTACTTC. It yields the protein CASTHGLGGSVVETQYF.

V and J are TRBV7-2 and TRBJ2-3, with TRBD2 as a possible D gene (6 bases). Germline lookup yields CDR1 SGHTA and CDR2 FQGNSA. The germline V and J ends were trimmed by 5 bases and 3 bases, with 12 bases remaining between them. The CDR3 loop spans 14 amino acids. DNA for the CDR3: TGTGCCAGCAGCCCACGGGGGAGAACAGATACGCAGTATTTT. It specifies CASSPRGRTDTQYF.

V and J are TRBV9 and TRBJ1-4, with 11 nucleotides matching TRBD1. CDR3 length: 17 amino acids. V dropped 3 bases and J dropped 3; count of bases not matched to a gene: 7. Germline values: CDR1 SGDLS, CDR2 YYNGEE. The CDR3 is CASSGGPGQGANEKLFF. DNA for the CDR3: TGTGCCAGCAGCGGTGGGCCGGGACAGGGGGCTAATGAAAAACTGTTTTTT.

The V gene is TRBV27, the J gene TRBJ2-1, with D tentatively TRBD1 (7 bases). V dropped 2 bases and J dropped 12 bases, with 14 bases sitting between them. This CDR3 region has 13 residues. The germline V gene has CDR1 MNHEY and CDR2 SMNVEV (reference sequence). In DNA, the CDR3 is TGTGCCAGCAGTTTACCCTACAGGGGAGGGCAGTTCTTC. It is translated as CASSLPYRGGQFF.

This chain connects TRBV4-1 to TRBJ1-4, with D perhaps TRBD1 (5 bases). The CDR3 totals 19 residues. Germline V gene sequence: CDR1 MGHRA, CDR2 YSYEKL. Trimming cost V 0 bases and J 2 bases, with 19 bases left between them. The CDR3 here is CASSQDNEVRDGTNEKLFF. The DNA of the CDR3 is TGCGCCAGCAGCCAAGATAATGAGGTTCGGGACGGGACTAATGAAAAACTGTTTTTT.

The V and J genes are TRBV9 and TRBJ2-1, with 7 bases aligning to TRBD1. There are 13 residues in the CDR3. Germline V gene lookup returns CDR1 SGDLS and CDR2 YYNGEE. The J segment lost 8 bases and the V segment lost 3 bases, leaving 5 bases of the junction unmatched. CDR3 in DNA: TGTGCCAGCAGCGGTTACAGGGGCGATGAGCAGTTCTTC. Encoded protein: CASSGYRGDEQFF.

The chain couples TRBV25-1 to TRBJ2-2, with TRBD2 matching over 7 bases. Trimming took 3 bases from V and 3 from J; bases not matched to a gene: 1. The length of the CDR3 is 14 residues. From germline, CDR1 is MGHDK and CDR2 SYGVNS. CDR3 bases: TGTGCCAGCAGTGACCTAGCGGACACCGGGGAGCTGTTTTTT. As protein: CASSDLADTGELFF.

V is TRBV19 and J is TRBJ2-5; possible D gene TRBD2, 6 bases. V was pared by 10 bases and J by 13 bases, with 19 bases between. CDR1 is LNHDA, CDR2 SQIVND, per germline (reference sequence). The CDR3 runs 11 residues. DNA for the CDR3: TGTGCCACCACGGATAGGGCGGGAACGTACTTC. This sequence encodes CATTDRAGTYF. Full variable domain (missing parts from reference TRBV19 and TRBJ2-5): DGGITQSPKYLFRKEGQNVTLSCEQNLNHDAMYWYRQDPGQGLRLIYYSQIVNDFQKGDIAEGYSVSREKKESFPLTVTSAQKNPTAFYLCATTDRAGTYFGPGTRLLVL.

The chain employs TRBV7-1 and TRBJ1-2, with 7 bases identical to TRBD1. TRBV7-1 is flagged as an ORF with uncertain function. This CDR3 comprises 15 residues. J was trimmed by 4 bases and V by 4 bases; bases with no gene match: 9. The CDR3 sequence is CASSLEMTGSYGYTF. CDR3 DNA sequence: TGTGCCAGCAGCTTAGAGATGACAGGGTCCTATGGCTACACCTTC.

V gene TRBV7-9 combines with J gene TRBJ2-5, with 9 bases that match TRBD1. The CDR3 is made up of 15 amino acids. V was pared by 3 bases and J by 2 bases, with 4 bases of the junction left unmatched. Germline lookup yields CDR1 SEHNR and CDR2 FQNEAQ (reference sequence). The CDR3 DNA sequence: TGTGCCAGCAGCTTTCGGGACAGGGAGCAAGAGACCCAGTACTTC. Protein sequence: CASSFRDREQETQYF.